Below, one T cell receptor beta chain is given with its context. These data originate in a study of blood T cell repertoires in COVID-19. Study information: The United States, Italy and Spain were the sources of the acute and convalescent COVID-19 samples. T cells, B-cell-depleted T cells, or PBMCs supplied cDNA or gDNA.

Germline V CDR1 and CDR2: SGHTA, FQGNSA. V was clipped by 2 bases and J by 1 base; unmatched bases: 5. This CDR3 is 16 amino acids long. Enrollment of patients from Seattle took place during active infection, with longitudinal follow-up. Original methodology: How many nucleated cells were present was estimated from reference gene primer amplification. Measured with immunoSEQ multiplex PCR; TCRdb has only the in-frame clones, and not every one. V and J calls plus clone size are reproduced from that table; the DNA served to infer D and trimming. The repertoire includes tens of thousands of clones, roughly 83% of them detected once, and 10% to 13% sits in the top ten.

The sequence was obtained from a man aged 50 to 59 with COVID-19, enrolled during active disease. Source material: peripheral blood. The chain couples TRBV7-2 to TRBJ2-3, with 8 bases matching TRBD1. In DNA, the CDR3 is TGTGCCAGCAGCTTAAGCCAGACAGGGGGCACAGATACGCAGTATTTT. It encodes CASSLSQTGGTDTQYF. Full variable domain (missing parts from reference TRBV7-2 and TRBJ2-3): GAGVSQSPSNKVTEKGKDVELRCDPISGHTALYWYRQSLGQGLEFLIYFQGNSAPDKSGLPSDRFSAERTGGSVSTLTIQRTQQEDSAVYLCASSLSQTGGTDTQYFGPGTRLTVL.